A selection of T cell receptor beta chains follows, all from one sample in a study of blood T cell repertoires in COVID-19. The assay was immunoSEQ multiplex PCR, and TCRdb's table has in-frame clones only and misses some. Among hundreds of thousands of clones listed, approximately 89% were seen once. Sequencing input: peripheral blood. Every receptor here comes from a young man with COVID-19, enrolled during active disease. CDR3s include the opening cysteine and the closing phenylalanine or tryptophan. Fields, in order: J gene, clone size, CDR3 length, V gene, D gene, CDR3 protein, CDR3 DNA. The D gene is left open where the match is weak. The size entry is marked missing in some rows and otherwise reads once, few, many or a size class.

j_call: TRBJ2-3; clone_size: few; cdr3_length: 17; v_call: TRBV6-1; d_call: .; cdr3_aa: CASSETGRAGSTDTQYF; cdr3_nt: TGTGCCAGCAGTGAGACGGGTCGGGCGGGTAGCACAGATACGCAGTATTTT
j_call: TRBJ2-2; clone_size: once; cdr3_length: 15; v_call: TRBV30; d_call: .; cdr3_aa: CAWSDAGYNTGELFF; cdr3_nt: TGTGCCTGGAGTGATGCGGGATACAACACCGGGGAGCTGTTTTTT
j_call: TRBJ2-1; clone_size: .; cdr3_length: 15; v_call: TRBV7-9; d_call: TRBD2; cdr3_aa: CASSFSQAGTSGSFF; cdr3_nt: TGTGCCAGCAGCTTTTCCCAAGCCGGGACTAGCGGTTCGTTCTTC
j_call: TRBJ1-1; clone_size: .; cdr3_length: 14; v_call: TRBV5-1; d_call: .; cdr3_aa: CASSLDILGTEAFF; cdr3_nt: TGCGCCAGCAGCCTCGACATTCTCGGCACTGAAGCTTTCTTT
j_call: TRBJ2-7; clone_size: .; cdr3_length: 15; v_call: TRBV5-6; d_call: .; cdr3_aa: CASSLRGGNAYEQYF; cdr3_nt: TGTGCCAGCAGCTTGCGCGGGGGCAACGCCTACGAGCAGTACTTC
j_call: TRBJ2-5; clone_size: once; cdr3_length: 14; v_call: TRBV29-1; d_call: TRBD2; cdr3_aa: CSGTGTSGKETQYF; cdr3_nt: TGCAGCGGAACCGGGACTAGCGGAAAAGAGACCCAGTACTTC
j_call: TRBJ2-1; clone_size: .; cdr3_length: 15; v_call: TRBV9; d_call: .; cdr3_aa: CASSAARRGGNEQFF; cdr3_nt: TGTGCCAGCAGCGCGGCCCGGAGGGGGGGTAATGAGCAGTTCTTC
j_call: TRBJ2-2; clone_size: .; cdr3_length: 16; v_call: TRBV24-1; d_call: TRBD2; cdr3_aa: CATSESLAGDTGELFF; cdr3_nt: TGTGCCACGAGCGAGTCTCTAGCGGGGGACACCGGGGAGCTGTTTTTT
j_call: TRBJ2-3; clone_size: .; cdr3_length: 17; v_call: TRBV18; d_call: .; cdr3_aa: CASSPNPRLDFTDTQYF; cdr3_nt: TGTGCCAGCTCACCAAACCCTAGACTAGACTTCACAGATACGCAGTATTTT
j_call: TRBJ2-1; clone_size: .; cdr3_length: 13; v_call: TRBV12-3/TRBV12-4; d_call: .; cdr3_aa: CASSRGVYVEQFF; cdr3_nt: TGTGCCAGCAGCCGCGGAGTCTATGTTGAGCAGTTCTTC
j_call: TRBJ2-7; clone_size: .; cdr3_length: 12; v_call: TRBV29-1; d_call: .; cdr3_aa: CSGGDSSYEQYF; cdr3_nt: TGCAGCGGGGGGGACAGCTCCTACGAGCAGTACTTC